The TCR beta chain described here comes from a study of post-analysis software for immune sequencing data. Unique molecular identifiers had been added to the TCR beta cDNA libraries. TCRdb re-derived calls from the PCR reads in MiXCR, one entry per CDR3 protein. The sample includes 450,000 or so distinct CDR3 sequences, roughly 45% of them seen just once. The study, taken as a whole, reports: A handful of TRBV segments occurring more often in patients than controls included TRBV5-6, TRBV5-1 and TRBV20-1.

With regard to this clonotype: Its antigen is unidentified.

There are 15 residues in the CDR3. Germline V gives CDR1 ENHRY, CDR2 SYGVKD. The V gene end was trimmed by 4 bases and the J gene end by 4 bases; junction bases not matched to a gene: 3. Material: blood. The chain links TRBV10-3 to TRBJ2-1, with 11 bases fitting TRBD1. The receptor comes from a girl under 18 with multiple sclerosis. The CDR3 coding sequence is TGTGCCATCAGTGGGGACAGGGGGGGATACAATGAGCAGTTCTTC. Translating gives CAISGDRGGYNEQFF.